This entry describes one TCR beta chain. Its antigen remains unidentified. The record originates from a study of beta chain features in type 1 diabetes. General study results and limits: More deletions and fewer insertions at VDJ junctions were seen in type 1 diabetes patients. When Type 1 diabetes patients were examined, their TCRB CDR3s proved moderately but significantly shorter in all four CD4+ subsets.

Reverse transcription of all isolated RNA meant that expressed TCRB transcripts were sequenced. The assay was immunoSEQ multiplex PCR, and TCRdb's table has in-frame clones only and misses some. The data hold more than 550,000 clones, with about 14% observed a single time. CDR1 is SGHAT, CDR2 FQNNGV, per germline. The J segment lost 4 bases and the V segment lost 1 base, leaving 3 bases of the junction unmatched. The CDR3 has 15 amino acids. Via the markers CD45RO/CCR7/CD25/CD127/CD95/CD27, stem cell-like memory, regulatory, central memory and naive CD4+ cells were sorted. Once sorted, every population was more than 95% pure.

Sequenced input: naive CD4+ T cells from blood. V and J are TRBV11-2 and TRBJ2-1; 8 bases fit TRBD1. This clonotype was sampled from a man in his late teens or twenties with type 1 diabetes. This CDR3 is CASSLGRQGYNEQFF. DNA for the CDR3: TGTGCCAGCAGCTTAGGAAGACAGGGGTACAATGAGCAGTTCTTC.